This T cell receptor (beta chain) originates from a study of regulatory T cells in long-lasting Graves disease. General study findings and limits: Patients with persistent disease showed a bias toward TRBV28, TRBJ1-2 and TRBJ2-5. TCR diversity was lower in persistent than newly diagnosed Graves' disease.

Many counts were recorded for this clonotype. Its antigen is as yet unknown. There are 17 residues in the CDR3. Germline lookup yields CDR1 PRHDT and CDR2 FYEKMQ (reference sequence). Trimming pared 0 bases from V and 0 bases from J, leaving 14 bases between. Documented time point: newly diagnosed GD, antithyroid drugs for less than 3 months. PBMC-derived RNA was used for the TCR library. American Thyroid Association guidelines served as the basis for diagnosing Graves' disease. HTBI primers from iRepertoire and Arm-PCR of CDR3 regions yielded the TCR beta libraries. From the multiplex PCR reads, TCRdb called clonotypes with MiXCR, one entry per CDR3 protein. The data contain about 240,000 distinct CDR3 sequences, 20% of them singletons.

The chain joins TRBV13 to TRBJ1-2; D is ambiguous. The source was peripheral blood mononuclear cells (PBMCs), collected at new diagnosis, from a patient treated with antithyroid drugs. The TCR was taken from a female donor with Graves disease. The CDR3 region has the DNA TGTGCCAGCAGCTTAGGCGGCGCGGCACTGGCTAACTATGGCTACACCTTC. This encodes CASSLGGAALANYGYTF.